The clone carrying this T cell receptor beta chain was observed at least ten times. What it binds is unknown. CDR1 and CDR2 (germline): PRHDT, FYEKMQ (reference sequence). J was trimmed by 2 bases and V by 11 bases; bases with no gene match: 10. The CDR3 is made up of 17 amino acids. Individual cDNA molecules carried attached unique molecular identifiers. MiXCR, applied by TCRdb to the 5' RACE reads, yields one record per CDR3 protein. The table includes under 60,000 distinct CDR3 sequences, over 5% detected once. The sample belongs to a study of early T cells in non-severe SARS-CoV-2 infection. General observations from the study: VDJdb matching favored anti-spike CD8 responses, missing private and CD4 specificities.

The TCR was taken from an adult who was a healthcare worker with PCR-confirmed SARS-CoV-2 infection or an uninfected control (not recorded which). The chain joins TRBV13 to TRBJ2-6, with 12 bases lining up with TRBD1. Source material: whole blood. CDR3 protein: CAGTGGTLHPGANVLTF. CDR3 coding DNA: TGTGCCGGGACAGGGGGCACCCTCCACCCTGGGGCCAACGTCCTGACTTTC. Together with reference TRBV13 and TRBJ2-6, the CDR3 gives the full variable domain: AAGVIQSPRHLIKEKRETATLKCYPIPRHDTVYWYQQGPGQDPQFLISFYEKMQSDKGSIPDRFSAQQFSDYHSELNMSSLELGDSALYFCAGTGGTLHPGANVLTFGAGSRLTVL.